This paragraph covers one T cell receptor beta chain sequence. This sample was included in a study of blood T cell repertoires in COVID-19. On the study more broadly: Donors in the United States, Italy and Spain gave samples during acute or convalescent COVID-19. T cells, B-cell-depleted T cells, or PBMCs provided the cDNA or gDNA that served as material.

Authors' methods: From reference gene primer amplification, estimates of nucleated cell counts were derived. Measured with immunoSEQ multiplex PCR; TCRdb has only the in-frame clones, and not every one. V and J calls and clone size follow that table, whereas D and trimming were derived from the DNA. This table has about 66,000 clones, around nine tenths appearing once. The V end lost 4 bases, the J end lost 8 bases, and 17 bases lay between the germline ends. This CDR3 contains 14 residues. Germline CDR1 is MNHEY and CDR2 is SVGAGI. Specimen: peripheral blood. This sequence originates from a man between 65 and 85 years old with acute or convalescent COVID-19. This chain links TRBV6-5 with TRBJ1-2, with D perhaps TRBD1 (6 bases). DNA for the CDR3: TGTGCCAGCAGTTCCACACAGGGCATCGTCGGCTACACCTTC. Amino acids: CASSSTQGIVGYTF.